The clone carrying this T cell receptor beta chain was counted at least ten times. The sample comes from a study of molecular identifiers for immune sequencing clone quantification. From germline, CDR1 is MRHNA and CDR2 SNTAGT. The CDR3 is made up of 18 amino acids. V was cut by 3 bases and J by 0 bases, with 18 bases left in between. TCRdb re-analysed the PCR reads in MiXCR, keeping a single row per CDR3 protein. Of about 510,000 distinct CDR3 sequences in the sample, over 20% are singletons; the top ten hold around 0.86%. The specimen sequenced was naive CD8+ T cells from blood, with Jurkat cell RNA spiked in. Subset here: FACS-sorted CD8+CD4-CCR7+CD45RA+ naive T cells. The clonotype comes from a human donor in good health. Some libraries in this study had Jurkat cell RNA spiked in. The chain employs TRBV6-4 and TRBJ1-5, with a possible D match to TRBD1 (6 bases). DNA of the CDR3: TGTGCCAGCAGTGATACAGGGCTCAAAGAAGATAGCAATCAGCCCCAGCATTTT. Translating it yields CASSDTGLKEDSNQPQHF.